This record concerns one TCR beta chain sequence. These data belong to a study of shared clonotypes between healthy human individuals. Some clones are missing from TCRdb's copy, which holds only in-frame ones; the method was immunoSEQ multiplex PCR. The sample lists 1,500,000 or so clones; roughly 96% were seen once. V was cut by 2 bases and J by 5 bases, with 10 bases left in between. The CDR3 runs to 14 residues. The germline gives CDR1 MGHDK, CDR2 SYGVNS. This receptor was identified in a man younger than 45 in good health. The chain links TRBV25-1 to TRBJ1-3, with D hard to call. Sequencing used naive CD4+ T cells sorted from blood. The subset: CD45RA+ positively selected. The CDR3 DNA reads TGTGCCAGCAGTGAAACGGGAACCCGAAACACCATATATTTT. It yields the protein CASSETGTRNTIYF.